This TCR beta chain emerged from a study of cytomegalovirus exposure and HLA in healthy donors. Background on the study: A later analysis reported the same platform for the 110 or so validation repertoires and the 666 first-cohort repertoires. Findings and caveats of the study: Some public TCRs appeared in many individuals, while most sequences were rare.

Germline V gene sequence: CDR1 MDHEN, CDR2 SYDVKM. Trimming cost V 6 bases and J 2 bases; bases outside gene matches: 23. This CDR3 region has 21 residues. Turning to this clone: Its specificity is unknown.

Method: immunoSEQ multiplex PCR; TCRdb's copy keeps in-frame clones and lacks some. The sample has approximately 160,000 clones, 91% seen once. The sequence derives from a woman under 30 in good health and CMV-seropositive. The V gene is TRBV28, the J gene TRBJ2-7; 12 positions match TRBD1. Material for sequencing was PBMCs. The CDR3 coding sequence is TGTGCCAGCAGGCCAGGTAACGGGGACAGGGGGCGAGCATTCCTTCCCTACGAGCAGTACTTC. Translation gives CASRPGNGDRGRAFLPYEQYF.